These 4 T cell receptor beta chains share one sample of origin, sequenced in a study of human T cells and chemical hapten exposure. Described time point: patch test 2, 6 weeks after DPC sensitization. Treatment specified: therapeutic diphenylcyclopropenone sensitization with weekly scalp DPC. One entry per CDR3 protein results from TCRdb running MiXCR on the RACE reads. The table lists tens of thousands of distinct CDR3 sequences, about 6.6% of them singletons, with approximately 1.3% in the top ten. This specimen consisted of whole blood, obtained in connection with sensitization to the hapten diphenylcyclopropenone (DPC). Receptors were obtained from a woman aged 25 to 39 with alopecia areata. Some clones in this sample may be carry-over from other donors' samples.

There are a few counts of this clonotype. This sequence joins TRBV12-3 or TRBV12-4 and TRBJ1-2, with 7 bases lining up with TRBD1. This CDR3 contains 13 residues. With 5 bases clipped from V and 8 bases from J, the junction kept 8 bases outside the gene matches. DNA of the CDR3: TGTGCCAGCAGTCCCGACAGGGTTCGAGGCTACACCTTC. As protein: CASSPDRVRGYTF.

This clonotype was recorded at least ten times. This sequence joins TRBV13 and TRBJ1-2, with a possible D match to TRBD1 (5 bases). The V end was cut by 5 bases, the J end by 5 bases, with 12 bases between. CDR1 PRHDT and CDR2 FYEKMQ come from the germline V gene (reference sequence). The CDR3 runs to 13 residues. The CDR3 protein is CASSRRQLYGYTF. The CDR3 DNA is TGTGCCAGCAGCCGTCGACAGCTTTATGGCTACACCTTC. Together with reference TRBV13 and TRBJ1-2, the CDR3 gives the full variable domain: AAGVIQSPRHLIKEKRETATLKCYPIPRHDTVYWYQQGPGQDPQFLISFYEKMQSDKGSIPDRFSAQQFSDYHSELNMSSLELGDSALYFCASSRRQLYGYTFGSGTRLTVV.

The chain has TRBV7-2 and TRBJ1-5; the D is unclear. The length of the CDR3 is 15 residues. Trimming removed 1 base at V and 3 bases at J, with 10 bases between. Per the germline V gene, CDR1 is SGHTA and CDR2 is FQGNSA. CDR3 bases: TGTGCCAGCAGCTTAGACGGACGGGACAATCAGCCCCAGCATTTT. The encoded protein is CASSLDGRDNQPQHF.

There are many counts of this clonotype. The rearrangement uses TRBV5-1 and TRBJ2-7, with D perhaps being TRBD1 or TRBD2 (5 bases each). Trimming removed 4 bases from V and 0 bases from J, with 17 bases in between. This CDR3 has 16 residues. Germline loops: CDR1 SGHRS, CDR2 YFSETQ. In DNA, the CDR3 is TGCGCCAGCAGCCCGGGATCAGGGTTAAGCTCCTACGAGCAGTACTTC. Translating gives CASSPGSGLSSYEQYF.